This is a list of T cell receptor beta chains from one sample in a study of blood T cell repertoires in COVID-19. Assay: immunoSEQ multiplex PCR; the TCRdb copy retains only in-frame clones and omits some. The sample includes about 200,000 clones, about 84% of them seen just once. Input material: PBMCs or T cells enriched from blood (not recorded which). These receptors were collected from a man aged 40-49 years with acute COVID-19. Each CDR3 is given with its conserved first and last residue. A D gene is named only where the DNA matches it firmly. The size field is filled for only some rows; it gives once, few, many or a size class.

>TRBJ2-7|TRBD1|.|TRBV2
TGTGCCAGCATTCCGGGACAGTACTACGAGCAGTACTTC
CASIPGQYYEQYF
>TRBJ2-7|TRBD2|few|TRBV5-4
TGTGCCAGCAGCTTCAGCGGGAGTATCTACGAGCAGTACTTC
CASSFSGSIYEQYF
>TRBJ1-2|.|once|TRBV3-1/TRBV3-2
TGTGCCAGCAGCGGGGGAGGATACTATGGCTACACCTTC
CASSGGGYYGYTF
>TRBJ2-7|.|.|TRBV5-5
TGTGCCAGCAGCCCCCTTAGCGGAGCTCTTTACGAGCAGTACTTC
CASSPLSGALYEQYF
>TRBJ2-7|.|.|TRBV15
TGTGCCACCAGCCTGGGGGGAACTGTCTACGAGCAGTACTTC
CATSLGGTVYEQYF
>TRBJ1-3|.|.|TRBV7-2
TGTGCCAGCAGTTTACAGAACACTGGAAACACCATATATTTT
CASSLQNTGNTIYF
>TRBJ1-2|.|.|TRBV9
TGTGCCAGCAGCGTAGGTGGACTCTATGGCTACACCTTC
CASSVGGLYGYTF
>TRBJ2-5|TRBD2|.|TRBV6-5
TGTGCCAGCAGCAGGGAGGGACTAGCGTTAGAGACCCAGTACTTC
CASSREGLALETQYF
>TRBJ2-5|.|.|TRBV6-5
TGTGCCAGCAGTTACAGCGGCGGGGCGCCCCGAGAGACCCAGTACTTC
CASSYSGGAPRETQYF
>TRBJ2-1|.|.|TRBV30
TGTGCCTGGGGTCAGGGTTCTCATGAGCAGTTCTTC
CAWGQGSHEQFF
>TRBJ2-7|TRBD2|.|TRBV6-5
TGTGCCAGCAGTTACCGGACTAGCGGGGGATACGAGCAGTACTTC
CASSYRTSGGYEQYF
>TRBJ2-7|TRBD2|once|TRBV11-2
TGTGCCAGCAGCTTAATGGCTAGCGGGACCTTTCCCTACGAGCAGTACTTC
CASSLMASGTFPYEQYF
>TRBJ1-2|TRBD1|.|TRBV11-2
TGTGCCAGCAGCCAGAGACAGGGGGAACAGCTAGGCTATGGCTACACCTTC
CASSQRQGEQLGYGYTF
>TRBJ1-5|.|.|TRBV2
TGTGCCAGCAGCGGGGGCAATCAGCCCCAGCATTTT
CASSGGNQPQHF
>TRBJ2-1|.|.|TRBV5-1
TGCGCCAGCAGCTTGTGGGGCACAGACAATGAGCAGTTCTTC
CASSLWGTDNEQFF